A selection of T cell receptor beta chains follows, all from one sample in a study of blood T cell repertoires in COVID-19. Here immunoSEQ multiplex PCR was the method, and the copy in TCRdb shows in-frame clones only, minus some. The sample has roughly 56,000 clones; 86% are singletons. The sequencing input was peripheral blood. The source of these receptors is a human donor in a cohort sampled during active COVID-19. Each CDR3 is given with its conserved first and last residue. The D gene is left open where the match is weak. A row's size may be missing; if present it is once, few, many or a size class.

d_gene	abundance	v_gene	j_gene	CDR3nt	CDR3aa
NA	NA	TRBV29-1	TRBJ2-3	TGCAGCGTCGGACATTTAGGGGCAGATACGCAGTATTTT	CSVGHLGADTQYF
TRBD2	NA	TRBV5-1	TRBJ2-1	TGCGCCAGCAGCTTGACTAGCGGGAGCCATGAGCAGTTCTTC	CASSLTSGSHEQFF
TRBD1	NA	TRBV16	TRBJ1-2	TGTGCCAGCAGCCAGGGATTGGACAGGGGTGAAGGCTACACCTTC	CASSQGLDRGEGYTF
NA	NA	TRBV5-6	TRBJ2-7	TGTGCCAGCAGTTTACAAAGCTCCTACGAGCAGTACTTC	CASSLQSSYEQYF
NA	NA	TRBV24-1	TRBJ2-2	TGTGCCACCAGGGGTGCGGGACGGGCGAACACCGGGGAGCTGTTTTTT	CATRGAGRANTGELFF
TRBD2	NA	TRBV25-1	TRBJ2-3	TGTGCCAGCGGACTAGCGGGAGGCACAGATACGCAGTATTTT	CASGLAGGTDTQYF
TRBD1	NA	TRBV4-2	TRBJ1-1	TGTGCCAGCAGCCAGACAGGGAGAACTTTCTTT	CASSQTGRTFF
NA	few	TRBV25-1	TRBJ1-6	TGTGCCAGCAGAAACAGGGAGACCTCACCCCTCCACTTT	CASRNRETSPLHF
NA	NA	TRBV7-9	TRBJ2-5	TGTGCCAGCAGCCCCAGTGTAGAGGGGACCCAGTACTTC	CASSPSVEGTQYF
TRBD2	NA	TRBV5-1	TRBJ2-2	TGCGCCAGCAGCTTGGCAGGACTAGCGGGAGGGGACACCGGGGAGCTGTTTTTT	CASSLAGLAGGDTGELFF
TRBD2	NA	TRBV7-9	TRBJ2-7	TGTGCCAGCAGCCGGACTAGCGGGAGGGCCTACTCCTACGAGCAGTACTTC	CASSRTSGRAYSYEQYF
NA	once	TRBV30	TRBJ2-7	TGTGCCTGGAGGACAGGACACTACGAGCAGTACTTC	CAWRTGHYEQYF
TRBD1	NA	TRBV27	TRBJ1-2	TGTGCCAGCAGTTCATATGGACAGGGCGCTATCGACTATGGCTACACCTTC	CASSSYGQGAIDYGYTF
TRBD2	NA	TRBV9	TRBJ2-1	TGTGCCAGCAGCTTCGGTACTAGCGGGAGGAGCAATGAGCAGTTCTTC	CASSFGTSGRSNEQFF
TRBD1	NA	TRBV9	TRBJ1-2	TGTGCCAGCAGCGTAGAATCCCGTCGACAGGGTAGCTATGGCTACACCTTC	CASSVESRRQGSYGYTF
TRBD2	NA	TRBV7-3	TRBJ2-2	TGTGCCAGCAGCCCAAAAATGTGGGAGGGGCTGGACACCGGGGAGCTGTTTTTT	CASSPKMWEGLDTGELFF
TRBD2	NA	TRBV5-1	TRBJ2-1	TGCGCCAGCAGCTTTCCTCCTAGCGGGAACAATGAGCAGTTCTTC	CASSFPPSGNNEQFF
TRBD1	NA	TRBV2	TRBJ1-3	TGTGCCAGCAGCGACACTACGACGGACAGGTCCTCTGGAAACACCATATATTTT	CASSDTTTDRSSGNTIYF
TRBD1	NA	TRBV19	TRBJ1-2	TGTGCCAGTAGTATCCCTTACAGGGGGAAAGGCTACACCTTC	CASSIPYRGKGYTF
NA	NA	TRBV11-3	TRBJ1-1	TGTGCCAGCAGCTTAGGACAGGAGCTAGCTGAAGCTTTCTTT	CASSLGQELAEAFF
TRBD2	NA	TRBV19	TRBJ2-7	TGTGCCAGTAGTCCCCTTGGACTAGCGGGCCCATCCTACGAGCAGTACTTC	CASSPLGLAGPSYEQYF
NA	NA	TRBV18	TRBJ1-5	TGTGCCAGCTCACCAATGAATCGGAGGGGAGAAAATCAGCCCCAGCATTTT	CASSPMNRRGENQPQHF
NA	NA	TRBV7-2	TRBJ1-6	TGTGCCAGCAGCTCCCAGATCGTTAATTCACCCCTCCACTTT	CASSSQIVNSPLHF
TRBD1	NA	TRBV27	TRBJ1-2	TGTGCCAGCAGTTTATCCCCTGCCTCGTACAGGGGCGATGGCTACACCTTC	CASSLSPASYRGDGYTF
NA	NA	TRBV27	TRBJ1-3	TGTGCCAGCAGTCGAGTTTGGGCGCCTGGAAACACCATATATTTT	CASSRVWAPGNTIYF
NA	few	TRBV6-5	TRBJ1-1	TGTGCCAGCGGACAGCGGAACACTGAAGCTTTCTTT	CASGQRNTEAFF
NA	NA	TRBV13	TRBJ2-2	TGTGCCAGCAGCTTACGGTCGACTGGCTCCGGGGAGCTGTTTTTT	CASSLRSTGSGELFF
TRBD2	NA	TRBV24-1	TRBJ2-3	TGTGCCACCAGTCGGGCGGGAGTTTTAGATACGCAGTATTTT	CATSRAGVLDTQYF
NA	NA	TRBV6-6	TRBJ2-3	TGTGCCACCACTTTAGCGAGAAACACAGATACGCAGTATTTT	CATTLARNTDTQYF
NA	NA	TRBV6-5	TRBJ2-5	TGTGCCAGCAAGACAGGTTCCGAGACCCAGTACTTC	CASKTGSETQYF
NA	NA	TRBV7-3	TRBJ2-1	TGTGCCAGCAGCTTATTTGGCTCGGACACAGGTATGATCTTC	CASSLFGSDTGMIF
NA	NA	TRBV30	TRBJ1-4	TGTGCCTGGAGGAGAGGCGAAAAACTGTTTTTT	CAWRRGEKLFF
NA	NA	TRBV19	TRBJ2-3	TGTGCCAGTAGTATACAGGGGACCTCTAGCACAGATACGCAGTATTTT	CASSIQGTSSTDTQYF
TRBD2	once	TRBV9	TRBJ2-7	TGTGCCAGCAGCGTAGCCGGAACTAGCGCTTCCTACGAGCAGTACTTC	CASSVAGTSASYEQYF
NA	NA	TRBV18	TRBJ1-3	TGTGCCAGCTCACCACCGGCCAGTGGAAACACCATATATTTT	CASSPPASGNTIYF
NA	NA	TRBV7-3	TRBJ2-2	TGTGCCAGCAGGCGTCTTGCGGTCGGGGAGCTGTTTTTT	CASRRLAVGELFF
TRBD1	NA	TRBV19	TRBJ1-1	TGTGCCAGTAGTATACGGACAGGGGGGTACACTGAAGCTTTCTTT	CASSIRTGGYTEAFF
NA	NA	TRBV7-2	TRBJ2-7	TGTGCCAGCAGCCCGGAGTATCCCCGTTACGAGCAGTACTTC	CASSPEYPRYEQYF
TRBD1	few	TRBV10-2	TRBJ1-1	TGCGCCAGCACCCGGACAGGGGTCACTGAAGCTTTCTTT	CASTRTGVTEAFF
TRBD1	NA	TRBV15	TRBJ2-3	TGTGCCACCAGCAGGCCGGGACAGCATTCAGGAGATACGCAGTATTTT	CATSRPGQHSGDTQYF
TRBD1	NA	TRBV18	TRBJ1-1	TGTGCCAGCTCACAAGGGGGCGACAGAGAAGCTTTCTTT	CASSQGGDREAFF
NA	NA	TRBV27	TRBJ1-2	TGTGCCAGCAGGTCTGGGGGGATGAATAACTATGGCTACACCTTC	CASRSGGMNNYGYTF
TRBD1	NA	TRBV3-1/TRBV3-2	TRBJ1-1	TGTGCCAGCAGCCATTTAGGACAGGGGGCTACTGAAGCTTTCTTT	CASSHLGQGATEAFF
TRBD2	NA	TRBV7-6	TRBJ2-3	TGTGCCAGCAGCTTTTCTGAGACTAGCTCTAAAGATACGCAGTATTTT	CASSFSETSSKDTQYF
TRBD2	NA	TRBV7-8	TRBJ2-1	TGTGCCAGCAGCACCACTAGCGGCCGGGGGTCCTACAATGAGCAGTTCTTC	CASSTTSGRGSYNEQFF
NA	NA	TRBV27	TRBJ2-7	TGTGCCACCGAAAGGTCAGGGCTGTTGGGCTACGAGCAGTACTTC	CATERSGLLGYEQYF
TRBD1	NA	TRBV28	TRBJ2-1	TGTGCCAGCAGACCTCAGGGGGCTGGATACAATGAGCAGTTCTTC	CASRPQGAGYNEQFF
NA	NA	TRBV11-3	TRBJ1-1	TGTGCCAGCAGCTCAGACGGCACTGAAGCTTTCTTT	CASSSDGTEAFF
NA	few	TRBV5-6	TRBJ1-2	TGTGCCAGCACGCCCCAGTCGGCGGTCCGTAACTATGGCTACACCTTC	CASTPQSAVRNYGYTF
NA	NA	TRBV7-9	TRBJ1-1	TGTGCCAGCAGCTTAAAAGGGGGACCGAACACTGAAGCTTTCTTT	CASSLKGGPNTEAFF
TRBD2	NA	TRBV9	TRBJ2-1	TGTGCCAGCAGCGTAGAAAGGGCTAGCGGGAGGGCCAAGGTCTTC	CASSVERASGRAKVF
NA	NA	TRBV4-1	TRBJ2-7	TGCGCCAGCAGCCAAGTAGCAAGTGCCTACGAGCAGTACTTC	CASSQVASAYEQYF